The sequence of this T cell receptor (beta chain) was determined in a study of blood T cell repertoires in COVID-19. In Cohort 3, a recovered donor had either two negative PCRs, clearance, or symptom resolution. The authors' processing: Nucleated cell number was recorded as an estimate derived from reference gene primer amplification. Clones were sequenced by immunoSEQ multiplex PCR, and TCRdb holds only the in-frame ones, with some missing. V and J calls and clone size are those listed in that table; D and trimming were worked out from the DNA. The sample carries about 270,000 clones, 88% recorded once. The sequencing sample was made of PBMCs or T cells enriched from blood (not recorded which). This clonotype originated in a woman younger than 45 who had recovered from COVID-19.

CDR3 amino acids: CASSPSRTGDPDTQYF. CDR3 sequence (DNA): TGTGCCAGCAGTCCATCGAGGACAGGGGACCCAGATACGCAGTATTTT. This chain uses TRBV27 with TRBJ2-3; 9 nucleotides line up with TRBD1. This CDR3 is built from 16 residues. V gave up 5 bases and J gave up 4 bases; unmatched junction bases: 10. Germline values: CDR1 MNHEY, CDR2 SMNVEV (reference sequence).